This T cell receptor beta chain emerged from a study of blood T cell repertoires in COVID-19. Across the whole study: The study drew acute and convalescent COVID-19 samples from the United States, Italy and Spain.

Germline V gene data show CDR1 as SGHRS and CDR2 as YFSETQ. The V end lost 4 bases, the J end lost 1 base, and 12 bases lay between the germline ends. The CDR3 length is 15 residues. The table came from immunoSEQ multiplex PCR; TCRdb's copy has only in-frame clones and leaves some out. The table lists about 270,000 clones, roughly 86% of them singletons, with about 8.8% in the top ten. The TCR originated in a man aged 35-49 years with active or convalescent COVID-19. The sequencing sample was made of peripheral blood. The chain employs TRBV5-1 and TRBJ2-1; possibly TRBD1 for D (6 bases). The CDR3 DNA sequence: TGCGCCAGCAGCCGCCGACAGGCGTCCTACAATGAGCAGTTCTTC. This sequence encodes CASSRRQASYNEQFF. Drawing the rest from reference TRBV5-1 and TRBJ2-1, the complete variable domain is KAGVTQTPRYLIKTRGQQVTLSCSPISGHRSVSWYQQTPGQGLQFLFEYFSETQRNKGNFPGRFSGRQFSNSRSEMNVSTLELGDSALYLCASSRRQASYNEQFFGPGTRLTVL.